The 27 T cell receptor beta chains presented below share a single source sample, sequenced in a study of cytomegalovirus exposure and HLA in healthy donors. The study ran its PCR with 60 Vbeta and 13 Jbeta primers. Clones were sequenced by immunoSEQ multiplex PCR, and TCRdb holds only the in-frame ones, with some missing. The table shows 100,000 or so clones, with about 80% occurring only once. Source material: PBMCs. The receptors originated from a man aged 35 to 55 in good health and CMV-seronegative.

The rearrangement joins TRBV29-1 to TRBJ2-1, with 11 bases aligning to TRBD2. V shed 7 bases and J 2 bases; nucleotides not matched to a gene: 7. Germline lookup yields CDR1 SQVTM and CDR2 ANQGSEA. The CDR3 contains 15 residues. For the CDR3, the DNA is TGCAGCGCCCAGGGACTAGCGGTCCCCTACAATGAGCAGTTCTTC. Protein sequence: CSAQGLAVPYNEQFF.

This clone was seen only a few times. J is TRBJ1-1 and V is TRBV6-1; D is perhaps TRBD1 (6 bases). Trimming pared 7 bases from V and 1 base from J, leaving 13 bases between. Germline V gene sequence: CDR1 MNHNS, CDR2 SASEGT. The CDR3 runs 14 residues. CDR3: CASTPGHPNTEAFF. CDR3 nucleotide sequence: TGTGCCAGCACCCCGGGACACCCGAACACTGAAGCTTTCTTT.

The chain combines TRBV30 with TRBJ2-1; a possible D gene is TRBD1 (6 bases). The CDR3 spans 11 residues. Germline CDR1 and CDR2: GTSNPN and SVGIG (reference sequence). V gave up 1 base and J gave up 15 bases, with 13 bases separating them. CDR3 protein: CAWSGAGEPFF. DNA of the CDR3: TGTGCCTGGAGTGGGGCAGGGGAACCGTTCTTC.

This clone was found once. The genes are TRBV19 and TRBJ1-1, with D possibly TRBD1 on 6 matching bases. V lost 3 bases, J lost 3 bases, and 11 bases lay in between. In germline, CDR1 is LNHDA, CDR2 SQIVND (reference sequence). This CDR3 has 14 amino acids. The CDR3 DNA is TGTGCCAGTAGTATGGACAGCGATTACACTGAAGCTTTCTTT. As protein: CASSMDSDYTEAFF. The variable domain in full, with the rest retrieved from reference TRBV19 and TRBJ1-1, is DGGITQSPKYLFRKEGQNVTLSCEQNLNHDAMYWYRQDPGQGLRLIYYSQIVNDFQKGDIAEGYSVSREKKESFPLTVTSAQKNPTAFYLCASSMDSDYTEAFFGQGTRLTVV.

This chain links TRBV5-1 with TRBJ2-5, with D perhaps TRBD2 (5 bases). V was trimmed by 4 bases and J by 4 bases, leaving 14 bases between them. Germline assignment: CDR1 SGHRS and CDR2 YFSETQ. The CDR3 extends over 14 amino acids. Here the CDR3 DNA reads TGCGCCAGCAGCCAAGCATGGGCGGGAGAGACCCAGTACTTC. Translation: CASSQAWAGETQYF.

V and J are TRBV19 and TRBJ1-5; D is ambiguous. V lost 5 bases and J lost 4, with 6 bases in between. Per germline, CDR1 LNHDA and CDR2 SQIVND (reference sequence). The CDR3 totals 12 residues. CDR3 in amino acids: CASSSHNQPQHF. In DNA, the CDR3 is TGTGCCAGTAGTTCCCATAATCAGCCCCAGCATTTT. The whole variable domain, filled in from reference TRBV19 and TRBJ1-5, reads DGGITQSPKYLFRKEGQNVTLSCEQNLNHDAMYWYRQDPGQGLRLIYYSQIVNDFQKGDIAEGYSVSREKKESFPLTVTSAQKNPTAFYLCASSSHNQPQHFGDGTRLSIL.

The rearrangement links TRBV6-5 to TRBJ1-5, with TRBD1 matching over 8 bases. With V trimmed by 7 bases and J by 2 bases, 4 bases remained unmatched. Germline V gives CDR1 MNHEY, CDR2 SVGAGI. The CDR3 runs 14 residues. The CDR3 reads CASIGQGGNQPQHF. The CDR3 DNA is TGTGCCAGCATTGGACAGGGCGGCAATCAGCCCCAGCATTTT.

The chain carries TRBV6-5 and TRBJ2-1, with 7 bases identical to TRBD2. V gave up 2 bases and J gave up 3 bases; unmatched junction bases: 4. CDR1 is MNHEY, CDR2 SVGAGI, per germline. This CDR3 has 15 residues. The CDR3 DNA is TGTGCCAGCAGTTACGAGCGGGGTAACTACAATGAGCAGTTCTTC. It is translated as CASSYERGNYNEQFF.

The chain couples TRBV5-1 to TRBJ2-7, with D maybe TRBD1 (6 bases). The CDR3 is 14 residues long. Trimming stripped 0 bases from V and 2 bases from J, with 9 bases between. Per the germline V gene, CDR1 is SGHRS and CDR2 is YFSETQ. CDR3 protein: CASSLETGPYEQYF. Written as DNA, the CDR3 is TGCGCCAGCAGCTTGGAGACAGGACCCTACGAGCAGTACTTC. The variable domain in full, completed from reference TRBV5-1 and TRBJ2-7, reads KAGVTQTPRYLIKTRGQQVTLSCSPISGHRSVSWYQQTPGQGLQFLFEYFSETQRNKGNFPGRFSGRQFSNSRSEMNVSTLELGDSALYLCASSLETGPYEQYFGPGTRLTVT.

This clone appeared a few times. V usage is TRBV12-5 and J usage is TRBJ2-5; 7 bases agree with TRBD2. With V trimmed by 7 bases and J by 2 bases, 10 bases remained unmatched. The CDR3 extends over 15 amino acids. Germline V CDR1 and CDR2: LGHNT, FRNRAP. CDR3 amino acids: CASAWPGLPQETQYF. The CDR3 nucleotides are TGTGCTAGTGCCTGGCCGGGACTACCTCAAGAGACCCAGTACTTC.

This sequence joins TRBV10-2 and TRBJ2-2; the match to TRBD1 covers 11 bases. CDR3 length equals 15 residues. Germline-derived CDR1 and CDR2 are WSHSY and SAAADI. V was pared by 6 bases and J by 7 bases, with 7 bases of the junction left unmatched. The CDR3 is CASSTGTGGGGELFF. CDR3 in DNA: TGCGCCAGCAGCACCGGGACAGGGGGAGGCGGGGAGCTGTTTTTT.

The CDR3: CASSLAQGVEKLFF. The CDR3 DNA reads as TGTGCCAGCAGCTTAGCACAGGGGGTCGAAAAACTGTTTTTT. The rearrangement links TRBV7-9 to TRBJ1-4; 8 bases are shared with TRBD1. Germline V gene sequence: CDR1 SEHNR, CDR2 FQNEAQ (reference sequence). Germline trimming cut 0 bases from V and 8 bases from J; bases unmatched to any gene: 2. The CDR3 sequence is 14 residues long. The whole variable domain, filled in from reference TRBV7-9 and TRBJ1-4, reads DTGVSQNPRHKITKRGQNVTFRCDPISEHNRLYWYRQTLGQGPEFLTYFQNEAQLEKSRLLSDRFSAERPKGSFSTLEIQRTEQGDSAMYLCASSLAQGVEKLFFGSGTQLSVL.

The chain couples TRBV19 to TRBJ1-6; 7 bases are shared with TRBD1. The CDR3 runs to 17 residues. The germline V gene encodes CDR1 LNHDA and CDR2 SQIVND (reference sequence). V shed 4 bases and J 8 bases; nucleotides not matched to a gene: 14. CDR3 sequence: CASSSGHRGRADSPLHF. The CDR3 nucleotides read TGTGCCAGTAGTAGTGGGCACAGGGGACGGGCTGATTCACCCCTCCACTTT.

The rearrangement joins TRBV18 to TRBJ2-1; 8 bases are a match to TRBD2. The CDR3 has 14 residues. CDR1 KGHSH and CDR2 LQKENI come from the germline V gene. Losses at the gene ends were 1 base for V and 4 bases for J; bases not matched to a gene: 0. CDR3 nucleotides: TGTGCCAGCTCACCACTAGCGGGGTACAATGAGCAGTTCTTC. This sequence encodes CASSPLAGYNEQFF.

The genes are TRBV6-5 and TRBJ1-1; D possibly corresponds to TRBD1 (5 bases). Trimming left V 7 bases short and J 5 bases short, with 8 bases between. This CDR3 comprises 11 residues. Per germline, CDR1 MNHEY and CDR2 SVGAGI. The CDR3 DNA reads as TGTGCCAGCAAAGGGGTTACTGAAGCTTTCTTT. This codes for CASKGVTEAFF.

Only a few counts were recorded for this clone. The chain links TRBV30 to TRBJ1-4; the D gene is possibly TRBD1 (5 bases). The CDR3 loop spans 16 amino acids. V was pared by 0 bases and J by 7 bases, with 18 bases between. Germline-derived CDR1 and CDR2 are GTSNPN and SVGIG (reference sequence). CDR3 residues: CAWSVQVWGGGEKLFF. The CDR3 nucleotides read TGTGCCTGGAGTGTACAAGTCTGGGGGGGTGGTGAAAAACTGTTTTTT.

The J gene is TRBJ2-5, the V gene TRBV4-2, with TRBD2 matching over 9 bases. Germline V gives CDR1 LGHNA, CDR2 YNFKEQ. Trimming removed 2 bases from V and 7 bases from J; junction bases left unmatched: 23. This CDR3 contains 20 residues. The CDR3 is CASSQRSRGAGGPTEGTQYF. The CDR3 region has the DNA TGTGCCAGCAGCCAACGTTCCCGGGGGGCGGGGGGGCCGACCGAAGGGACCCAGTACTTC.

J is TRBJ1-3 and V is TRBV2, with D hard to call. The CDR3 spans 13 residues. The V gene's germline CDR1 is SNHLY and CDR2 FYNNEI. Deletions cut 6 bases from V and 7 bases from J, with 13 bases between. Written as DNA, the CDR3 is TGTGCCAGCAGAATAGAGGGTTGGAACACCATATATTTT. Its protein product is CASRIEGWNTIYF.

The chain is built from TRBV7-8 and TRBJ1-3; D is unclear. Germline CDR1 is SGHVS and CDR2 is FQNEAQ. The CDR3 is 18 residues long. The ends were cut back, 3 bases at V and 0 bases at J, with 18 bases in the middle. The CDR3 coding sequence is TGTGCCAGCAGCTTCTCTCAACCAGGCCTTTTCTCTGGAAACACCATATATTTT. Its translation: CASSFSQPGLFSGNTIYF.

The chain employs TRBV4-1 and TRBJ2-7; TRBD1 agrees at 8 bases. The CDR3 spans 14 residues. The V gene's germline CDR1 is MGHRA and CDR2 YSYEKL. Trimming removed 5 bases from V and 6 bases from J; junction bases left unmatched: 9. CDR3 nucleotide sequence: TGCGCCAGCAGCTTAAGACAGGGGCCTCGCGAGCAGTACTTC. Translated: CASSLRQGPREQYF.

V usage is TRBV28 and J usage is TRBJ1-2, with 10 bases fitting TRBD1. Germline-derived CDR1 and CDR2 are MDHEN and SYDVKM. There are 15 residues in the CDR3. V shed 5 bases, J shed 7 bases, and the junction held 10 bases outside the gene matches. CDR3 DNA: TGTGCCAGCAGTCCAGGGGGACAGGGGTTTCGTGGCTACACCTTC. This sequence encodes CASSPGGQGFRGYTF.

On this clone: Germline and junction disagree at one end, which may indicate a read error. The chain combines TRBV7-9 with TRBJ2-2; TRBD1 aligns across 9 bases. This CDR3 comprises 15 residues. CDR1 is SEHNR, CDR2 FQNEAQ, per germline (reference sequence). The CDR3 region is CSSSLDRGRPGELFF. In nucleotides, the CDR3 is TGTTCCAGCAGCCTTGACAGGGGGAGGCCCGGGGAGCTGTTTTTT.

This chain uses TRBV4-2 with TRBJ1-1, with D unclear. With 1 base removed from V and 8 bases from J, the gap between germline ends came to 14 bases. CDR1 and CDR2 (germline): LGHNA, YNFKEQ. The CDR3 length is 14 residues. For the CDR3, the DNA is TGTGCCAGCAGCCAAGTGAGTAGTACCCCCGAAGCTTTCTTT. Protein product: CASSQVSSTPEAFF.

V usage is TRBV5-5 and J usage is TRBJ2-1; 10 nucleotides align to TRBD1. The CDR3 covers 15 residues. The trim removed 2 bases at V and 5 bases at J, leaving 4 bases unmatched. The V gene's germline CDR1 is SGHKS and CDR2 YYEKEE (reference sequence). CDR3 sequence: CASSFGQGVDNEQFF. CDR3 DNA: TGTGCCAGCAGCTTCGGACAGGGGGTAGACAATGAGCAGTTCTTC.

This chain links TRBV2 with TRBJ2-5; D remains ambiguous. The end of the DNA aligns better with TRBJ2-7, so the J call may be wrong. This CDR3 contains 12 residues. Germline lookup yields CDR1 SNHLY and CDR2 FYNNEI. DNA of the CDR3: TGTGCCAGCAGTGACACCGACTACGAGCAGTACTTC. It is translated as CASSDTDYEQYF.

This clone was counted a few times. The V gene is TRBV10-2, the J gene TRBJ2-7, with 10 bases identical to TRBD1. From germline, CDR1 is WSHSY and CDR2 SAAADI. CDR3 length: 14 residues. Germline trimming cut 8 bases from V and 1 base from J; bases unmatched to any gene: 5. The CDR3 sequence: CASGDRGRSYEQYV. The CDR3 DNA sequence: TGCGCCAGCGGGGACAGGGGAAGGTCCTACGAGCAGTACGTC.

The V call is TRBV9, the J call TRBJ2-2, with D uncertain. Per germline, CDR1 SGDLS and CDR2 YYNGEE. There are 14 residues in the CDR3. V was cut by 0 bases and J by 3 bases, with 6 bases left in between. The CDR3 bases are TGTGCCAGCAGCGTAGAGCTCGACACCGGGGAGCTGTTTTTT. This gives the protein CASSVELDTGELFF.